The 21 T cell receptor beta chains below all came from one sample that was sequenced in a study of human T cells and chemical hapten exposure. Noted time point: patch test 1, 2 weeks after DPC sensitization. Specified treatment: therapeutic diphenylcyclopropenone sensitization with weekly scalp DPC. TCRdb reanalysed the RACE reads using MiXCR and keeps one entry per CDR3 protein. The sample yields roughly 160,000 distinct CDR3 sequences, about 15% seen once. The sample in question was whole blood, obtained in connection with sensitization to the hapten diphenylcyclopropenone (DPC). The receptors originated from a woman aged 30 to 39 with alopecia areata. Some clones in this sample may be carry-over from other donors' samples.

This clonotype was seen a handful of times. The CDR3: CASGDTGFGYTF. CDR3 sequence (DNA): TGTGCCAGCGGAGACACAGGGTTCGGCTACACCTTC. The rearrangement links TRBV28 to TRBJ1-2; D possibly corresponds to TRBD1 (6 bases). Germline V gene data show CDR1 as MDHEN and CDR2 as SYDVKM. This CDR3 spans 12 amino acids. V was trimmed by 8 bases and J by 8 bases, leaving 15 bases between them.

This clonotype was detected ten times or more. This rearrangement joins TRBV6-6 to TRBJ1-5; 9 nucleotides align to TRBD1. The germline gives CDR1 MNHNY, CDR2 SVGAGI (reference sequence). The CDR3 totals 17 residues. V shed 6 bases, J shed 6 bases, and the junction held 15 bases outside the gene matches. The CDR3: CASSQDRGAGVAQPQHF. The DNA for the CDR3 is TGTGCCAGCAGCCAGGACAGGGGTGCCGGGGTAGCTCAGCCCCAGCATTTT.

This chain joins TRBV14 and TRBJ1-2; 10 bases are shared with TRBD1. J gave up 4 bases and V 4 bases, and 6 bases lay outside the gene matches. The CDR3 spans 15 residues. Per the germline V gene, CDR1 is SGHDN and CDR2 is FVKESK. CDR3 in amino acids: CASSRTGTGVYGYTF. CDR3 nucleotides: TGTGCCAGCAGCCGAACCGGGACAGGGGTCTATGGCTACACCTTC. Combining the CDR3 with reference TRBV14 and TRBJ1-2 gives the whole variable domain EAGVTQFPSHSVIEKGQTVTLRCDPISGHDNLYWYRRVMGKEIKFLLHFVKESKQDESGMPNNRFLAERTGGTYSTLKVQPAELEDSGVYFCASSRTGTGVYGYTFGSGTRLTVV.

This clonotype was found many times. The CDR3 DNA is TGCAGTGCCCGGACCCGCGGCGGGCGTTACTACAATGAGCAGTTCTTC. Residues: CSARTRGGRYYNEQFF. This sequence joins TRBV20-1 and TRBJ2-1; the D gene is possibly TRBD2 (5 bases). The CDR3 is 16 residues long. The V end lost 6 bases, the J end lost 3 bases, and 21 bases lay between the germline ends. Germline-derived CDR1 and CDR2 are DFQATT and SNEGSKA (reference sequence).

In nucleotides, the CDR3 is TGTGCCAGCAGTTACTTGTATAGCAATCAGCCCCAGCATTTT. This encodes CASSYLYSNQPQHF. The rearrangement links TRBV6-5 to TRBJ1-5; D is ambiguous. The V end was cut by 1 base, the J end by 0 bases, with 4 bases between. The length of the CDR3 is 14 residues. Germline V lookup: CDR1 MNHEY, CDR2 SVGAGI.

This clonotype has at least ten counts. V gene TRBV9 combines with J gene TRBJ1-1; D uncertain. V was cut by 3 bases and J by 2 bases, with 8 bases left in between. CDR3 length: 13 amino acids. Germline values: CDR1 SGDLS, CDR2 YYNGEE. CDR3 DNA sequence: TGTGCCAGCAGCGCGCGCTATAACACTGAAGCTTTCTTT. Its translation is CASSARYNTEAFF.

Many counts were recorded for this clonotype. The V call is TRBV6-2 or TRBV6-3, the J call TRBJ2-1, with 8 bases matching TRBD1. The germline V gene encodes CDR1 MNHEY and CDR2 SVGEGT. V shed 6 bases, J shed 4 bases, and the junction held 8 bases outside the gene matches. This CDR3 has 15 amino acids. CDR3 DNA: TGTGCCAGCAGGGAGACAGGGGCTAAATACAATGAGCAGTTCTTC. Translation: CASRETGAKYNEQFF.

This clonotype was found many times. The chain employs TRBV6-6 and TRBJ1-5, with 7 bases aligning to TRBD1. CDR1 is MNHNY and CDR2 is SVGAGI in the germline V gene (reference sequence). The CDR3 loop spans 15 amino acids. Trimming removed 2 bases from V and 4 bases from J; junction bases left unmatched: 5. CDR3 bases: TGTGCCAGCAGTTACGGGACAGAAAATAATCAGCCCCAGCATTTT. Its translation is CASSYGTENNQPQHF.

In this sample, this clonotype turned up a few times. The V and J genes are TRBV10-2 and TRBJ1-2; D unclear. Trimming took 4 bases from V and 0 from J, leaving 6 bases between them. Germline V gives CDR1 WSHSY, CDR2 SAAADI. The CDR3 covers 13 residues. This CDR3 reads CASSVATNYGYTF. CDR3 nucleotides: TGCGCCAGCAGTGTAGCGACTAACTATGGCTACACCTTC.

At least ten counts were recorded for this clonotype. CDR3 region: CASSRRELGGGTEAFF. CDR3 nucleotides: TGCGCCAGCAGCCGGAGAGAACTTGGGGGAGGCACTGAAGCTTTCTTT. This chain uses TRBV5-1 with TRBJ1-1, with D possibly being TRBD1 (5 bases). Trimming removed 4 bases from V and 4 bases from J, with 20 bases in between. Looked up from germline, CDR1 is SGHRS and CDR2 is YFSETQ. The CDR3 length is 16 residues.

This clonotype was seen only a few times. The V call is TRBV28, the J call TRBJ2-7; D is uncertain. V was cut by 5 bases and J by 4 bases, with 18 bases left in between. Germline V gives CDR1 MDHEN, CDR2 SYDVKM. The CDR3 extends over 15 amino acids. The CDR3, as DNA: TGTGCCAGCAGTCCCTCGAGTAGTGGGTCTTACGAGCAGTACTTC. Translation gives CASSPSSSGSYEQYF.

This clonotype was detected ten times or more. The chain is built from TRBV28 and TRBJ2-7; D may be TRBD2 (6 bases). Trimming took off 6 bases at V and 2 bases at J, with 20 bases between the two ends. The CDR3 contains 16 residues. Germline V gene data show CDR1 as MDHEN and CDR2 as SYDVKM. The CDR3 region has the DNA TGTGCCAGCAGGAATGCACGGGAGAACCCCCCCTACGAGCAGTACTTC. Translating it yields CASRNARENPPYEQYF.

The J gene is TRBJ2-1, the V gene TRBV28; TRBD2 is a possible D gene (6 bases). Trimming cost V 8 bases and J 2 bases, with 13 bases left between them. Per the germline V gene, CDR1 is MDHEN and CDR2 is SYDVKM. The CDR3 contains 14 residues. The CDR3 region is CASGMKRAYNEQFF. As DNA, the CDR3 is TGTGCCAGCGGTATGAAGCGGGCCTACAATGAGCAGTTCTTC.

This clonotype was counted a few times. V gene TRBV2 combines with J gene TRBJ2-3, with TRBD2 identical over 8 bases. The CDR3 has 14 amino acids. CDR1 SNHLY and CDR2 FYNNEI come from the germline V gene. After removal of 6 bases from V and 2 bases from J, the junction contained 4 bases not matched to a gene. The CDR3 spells CASRLLAVTDTQYF. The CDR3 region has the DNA TGTGCCAGCAGGTTACTAGCGGTCACAGATACGCAGTATTTT.

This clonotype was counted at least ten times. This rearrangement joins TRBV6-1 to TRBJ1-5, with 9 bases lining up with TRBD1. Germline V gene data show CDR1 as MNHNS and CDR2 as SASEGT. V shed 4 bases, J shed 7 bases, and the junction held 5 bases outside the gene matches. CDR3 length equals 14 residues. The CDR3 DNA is TGTGCCAGCAGTGCTTACAGGGGGCCACAGCCCCAGCATTTT. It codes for CASSAYRGPQPQHF.

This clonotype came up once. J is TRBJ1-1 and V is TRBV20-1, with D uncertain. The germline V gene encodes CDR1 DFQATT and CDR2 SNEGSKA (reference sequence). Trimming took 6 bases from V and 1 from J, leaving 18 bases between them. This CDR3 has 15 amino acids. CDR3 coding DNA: TGCAGTGCGGCGGGCACCCCGAATCGGAACACTGAAGCTTTCTTT. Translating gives CSAAGTPNRNTEAFF.

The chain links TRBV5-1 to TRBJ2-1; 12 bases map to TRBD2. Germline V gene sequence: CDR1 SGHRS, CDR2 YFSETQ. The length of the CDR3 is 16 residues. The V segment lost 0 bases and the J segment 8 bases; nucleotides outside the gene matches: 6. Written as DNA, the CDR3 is TGCGCCAGCAGCTTGGGGCTAGCGGGAGGGCAGGATGAGCAGTTCTTC. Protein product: CASSLGLAGGQDEQFF.

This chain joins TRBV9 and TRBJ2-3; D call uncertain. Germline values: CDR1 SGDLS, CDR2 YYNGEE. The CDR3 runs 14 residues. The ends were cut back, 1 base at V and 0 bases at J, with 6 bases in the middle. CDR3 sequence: CASSVSLSTDTQYF. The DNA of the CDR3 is TGTGCCAGCAGCGTATCCTTAAGCACAGATACGCAGTATTTT. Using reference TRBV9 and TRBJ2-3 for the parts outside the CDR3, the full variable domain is DSGVTQTPKHLITATGQRVTLRCSPRSGDLSVYWYQQSLDQGLQFLIQYYNGEERAKGNILERFSAQQFPDLHSELNLSSLELGDSALYFCASSVSLSTDTQYFGPGTRLTVL.

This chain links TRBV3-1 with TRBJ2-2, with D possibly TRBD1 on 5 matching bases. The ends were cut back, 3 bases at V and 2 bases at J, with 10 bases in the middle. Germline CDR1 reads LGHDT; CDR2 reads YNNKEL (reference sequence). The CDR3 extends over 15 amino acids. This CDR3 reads CASSHRQGNTGELFF. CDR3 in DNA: TGTGCCAGCAGCCACAGGCAGGGAAACACCGGGGAGCTGTTTTTT. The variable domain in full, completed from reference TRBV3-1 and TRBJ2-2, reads DTAVSQTPKYLVTQMGNDKSIKCEQNLGHDTMYWYKQDSKKFLKIMFSYNNKELIINETVPNRFSPKSPDKAHLNLHINSLELGDSAVYFCASSHRQGNTGELFFGEGSRLTVL.

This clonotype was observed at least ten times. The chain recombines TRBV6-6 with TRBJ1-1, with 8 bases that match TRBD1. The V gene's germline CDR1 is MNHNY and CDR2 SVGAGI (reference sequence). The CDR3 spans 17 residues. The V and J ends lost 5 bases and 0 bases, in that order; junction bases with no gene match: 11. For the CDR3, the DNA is TGTGCCAGCAGTCAAATTCCGGGACAGGTTTTGAACACTGAAGCTTTCTTT. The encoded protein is CASSQIPGQVLNTEAFF.

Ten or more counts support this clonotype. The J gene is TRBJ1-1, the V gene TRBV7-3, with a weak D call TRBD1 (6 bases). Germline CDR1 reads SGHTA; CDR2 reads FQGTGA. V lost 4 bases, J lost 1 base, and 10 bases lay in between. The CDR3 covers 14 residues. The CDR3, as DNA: TGTGCCAGCAGCTCGCAACAGGGGAACACTGAAGCTTTCTTT. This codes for CASSSQQGNTEAFF.